This T cell receptor (beta chain) was profiled in a study of OX40 agonist ivuxolimab in advanced cancers. General study findings and limits: On average, a greater number of expanded clones characterised CD8+ T cells relative to CD4+.

Using immunoSEQ multiplex PCR, the repertoire was profiled, and TCRdb retains in-frame clones only, with some absent. The table has about 110,000 clones, 90% seen once. The CDR3 extends over 14 amino acids. The ends were cut back, 8 bases at V and 0 bases at J, with 12 bases in the middle. CDR1 is MNHNY, CDR2 SVGAGI, per germline (reference sequence). Concerning this clone itself: Its antigen is still unknown.

The V and J genes are TRBV6-6 and TRBJ2-3; D is uncertain. The starting material was CD4+ or CD8+ T cells sorted from blood, obtained in a trial of the OX40 agonist ivuxolimab. The receptor comes from an adult with an advanced solid tumor such as melanoma, head and neck, liver or kidney cancer. CDR3 sequence reads: CASPASASTDTQYF. The CDR3, as DNA: TGTGCCAGCCCCGCCTCTGCTAGCACAGATACGCAGTATTTT.